The clone carrying this T cell receptor (beta chain) has ten or more counts. Its antigen is still unknown. A total of 2 million PBMCs stored at -80 degrees C provided the unsorted libraries. Trimming pared 1 base from V and 1 base from J, leaving 8 bases between. Germline CDR1 and CDR2: SSHAT and FNYEAQ (reference sequence). The CDR3 is 15 residues long. This record comes from a study of neurological immune-mediated disorders. Points from the study as a whole: Phylogenetic grouping assigned the repertoires of 18 of 34 multiple sclerosis patients to a single related-CDR3 cluster, which may represent a signature.

TCRdb re-derived calls from the 5' RACE reads in MiXCR, one entry per CDR3 protein. The data contain about 120,000 distinct CDR3 sequences, roughly 3.2% of them seen just once; the ten biggest clones take up about 1.2%. The chain employs TRBV7-7 and TRBJ1-3; D is uncertain. Sequencing input: PBMCs. This sequence was found in a woman in her 30s with multiple sclerosis. The CDR3 DNA follows: TGTGCCAGCAGCTTAGATCACGGATCTGGAAACACCATATATTTT. As protein: CASSLDHGSGNTIYF.